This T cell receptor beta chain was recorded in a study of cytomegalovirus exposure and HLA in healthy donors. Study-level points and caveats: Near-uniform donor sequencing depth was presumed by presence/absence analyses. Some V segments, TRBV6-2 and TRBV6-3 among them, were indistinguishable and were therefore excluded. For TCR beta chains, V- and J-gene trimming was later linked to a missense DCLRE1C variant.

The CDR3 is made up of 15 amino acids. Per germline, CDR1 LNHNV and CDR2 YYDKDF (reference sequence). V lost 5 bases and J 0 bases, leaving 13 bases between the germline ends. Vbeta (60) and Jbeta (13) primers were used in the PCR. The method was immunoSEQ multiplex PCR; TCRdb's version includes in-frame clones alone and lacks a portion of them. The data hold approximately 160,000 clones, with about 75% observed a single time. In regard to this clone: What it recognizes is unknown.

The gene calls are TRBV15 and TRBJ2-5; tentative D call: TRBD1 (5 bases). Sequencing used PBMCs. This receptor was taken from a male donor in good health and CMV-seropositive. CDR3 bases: TGTGCCACCAGCGTACCTACAGGTAACCAAGAGACCCAGTACTTC. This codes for CATSVPTGNQETQYF.